The 2 T cell receptor beta chains reported below all come from one sample, sequenced in a study of control samples from healthy donors and cancer patients. Repertoires were generated with immunoSEQ multiplex PCR, while TCRdb's copy carries only in-frame clones and drops some. The table includes about 120,000 clones, 80% to 90% detected once. Sequencing was performed on blood. Source of these receptors: a man aged 25 to 40 in good health.

This clone was detected only once. In DNA form, the CDR3 reads TGTGCCAGCAGGGCGACAGGGTCAGGGGAGACCCAGTACTTC. Translation: CASRATGSGETQYF. The chain is built from TRBV13 and TRBJ2-5; the match to TRBD1 covers 7 bases. Germline CDR1 reads PRHDT; CDR2 reads FYEKMQ (reference sequence). The CDR3 loop spans 14 amino acids. Trimming removed 6 bases from V and 5 bases from J; junction bases left unmatched: 9. Full variable domain (outside the CDR3, taken from reference TRBV13 and TRBJ2-5): AAGVIQSPRHLIKEKRETATLKCYPIPRHDTVYWYQQGPGQDPQFLISFYEKMQSDKGSIPDRFSAQQFSDYHSELNMSSLELGDSALYFCASRATGSGETQYFGPGTRLLVL.

The V call is TRBV4-1, the J call TRBJ2-3; the D gene is possibly TRBD2 (5 bases). V lost 0 bases, J lost 4 bases, and 14 bases lay in between. CDR1 is MGHRA and CDR2 is YSYEKL in the germline V gene. This CDR3 has 16 residues. The CDR3 spells CASSQDLSGIADTQYF. The CDR3 DNA reads TGCGCCAGCAGCCAAGATCTTTCCGGGATCGCAGATACGCAGTATTTT.